One and the same sample provided the 22 T cell receptor beta chains below, sequenced in a study of T cell responses to AZD1222 COVID-19 vaccine. Profiling relied on immunoSEQ multiplex PCR, and the TCRdb table lists in-frame clones only, not all of them. The sample includes 130,000 or so clones, more than 85% seen only once; the top ten take 5.4%. The material was peripheral blood, obtained on day 0 of AZD1222 vaccination. The receptors were gathered from an adult in good health.

This clone was observed once. The chain carries TRBV6-5 and TRBJ1-1; tentative D call: TRBD1 (5 bases). This CDR3 has 14 amino acids. The germline gives CDR1 MNHEY, CDR2 SVGAGI. Trimming cost V 7 bases and J 1 base, with 13 bases left between them. CDR3: CASKNAQGNTEAFF. In DNA form, the CDR3 reads TGTGCCAGCAAGAATGCCCAGGGGAACACTGAAGCTTTCTTT.

This clone was observed a single time. This chain connects TRBV5-4 to TRBJ1-2; possible D gene TRBD1, 5 bases. Germline V lookup: CDR1 SGHNT, CDR2 YYREEE (reference sequence). V dropped 2 bases and J dropped 4 bases, with 15 bases sitting between them. The CDR3 runs to 15 residues. DNA of the CDR3: TGTGCCAGCAGCTTTAGTGCGGGGCAGCTCTATGGCTACACCTTC. It yields the protein CASSFSAGQLYGYTF.

V is TRBV24-1 and J is TRBJ2-3, with D uncertain. CDR1 and CDR2 (germline): KGHDR, SFDVKD. This CDR3 region has 14 residues. V was trimmed by 2 bases and J by 6 bases, leaving 11 bases between them. The CDR3 region has the DNA TGTGCCACCAGTGATTCCTCTGTGAGGGATACGCAGTATTTT. Its protein is CATSDSSVRDTQYF.

CDR3 in DNA: TGTGCCAGCAACGACAGGGTATCCTACGAGCAGTACTTC. This codes for CASNDRVSYEQYF. This chain uses TRBV28 with TRBJ2-7, with 7 nucleotides matching TRBD1. CDR1 is MDHEN and CDR2 is SYDVKM in the germline V gene. This CDR3 contains 13 residues. V lost 7 bases to trimming and J lost 1 base; unmatched junction nucleotides: 4.

The count of this clone is one. The chain carries TRBV6-5 and TRBJ2-7; unclear D gene. The CDR3 spans 13 residues. In germline, CDR1 is MNHEY, CDR2 SVGAGI. The V end lost 10 bases, the J end lost 0 bases, and 13 bases lay between the germline ends. In DNA form, the CDR3 reads TGTGCCACCGGCCCTTTAGTCTCCTACGAGCAGTACTTC. As protein: CATGPLVSYEQYF.

The chain recombines TRBV6-5 with TRBJ2-1; TRBD1 matches 10 bases. Germline V lookup: CDR1 MNHEY, CDR2 SVGAGI. The CDR3 length is 14 residues. V dropped 4 bases and J dropped 8; count of bases not matched to a gene: 5. The CDR3 region has the DNA TGTGCCAGCAGTTCCGGGACAGGGGTCGATGAGCAGTTCTTC. This encodes CASSSGTGVDEQFF.

The genes are TRBV3-1 (or the pseudogene TRBV3-2) and TRBJ1-6, with D possibly being TRBD1 (5 bases). The CDR3 spans 17 residues. V lost 3 bases and J 7 bases, leaving 19 bases between the germline ends. Germline CDR1 is LGHDT and CDR2 is YNNKEL (reference sequence). In DNA, the CDR3 is TGTGCCAGCAGCCATTCCATTGACAGCCGGGGGAATTCACCCCTCCACTTT. Protein sequence: CASSHSIDSRGNSPLHF.

The rearrangement joins TRBV28 to TRBJ2-1; no clear D. CDR3 length equals 17 residues. The V gene's germline CDR1 is MDHEN and CDR2 SYDVKM. The V gene lost 5 bases and the J gene lost 0 bases, with 17 bases spanning the gap. The CDR3 sequence: CASSTASESVSYNEQFF. Here the CDR3 DNA reads TGTGCCAGCAGTACTGCGAGCGAAAGCGTCTCCTACAATGAGCAGTTCTTC.

This chain uses TRBV7-3 with TRBJ2-2; TRBD1 matches at 8 bases. V trimming: 2 bases; J trimming: 4 bases; junction bases outside the gene matches: 3. Germline CDR1 reads SGHTA; CDR2 reads FQGTGA. The CDR3 length is 15 residues. CDR3 loop: CASSLQGAGTGELFF. CDR3 coding DNA: TGTGCCAGCAGCTTACAGGGGGCTGGCACCGGGGAGCTGTTTTTT.

This CDR3 reads CASSNLGEQYF. In DNA form, the CDR3 reads TGTGCCAGCAGTAACCTGGGGGAGCAGTACTTC. The chain joins TRBV7-2 to TRBJ2-7; D unresolved. The V end lost 6 bases, the J end lost 7 bases, and 10 bases lay between the germline ends. Germline V gives CDR1 SGHTA, CDR2 FQGNSA. This CDR3 contains 11 residues.

The rearrangement uses TRBV3-1 (or the pseudogene TRBV3-2) and TRBJ1-4, with no clear D. Germline loops: CDR1 LGHDT, CDR2 YNNKEL (reference sequence). The CDR3 totals 13 residues. Deletions cut 4 bases from V and 10 bases from J, with 13 bases between. This chain's CDR3 is CASSPGRTGKLFF. CDR3 nucleotides: TGTGCCAGCAGCCCAGGCAGAACGGGAAAACTGTTTTTT.

This chain links TRBV25-1 with TRBJ2-1; D is possibly TRBD1 or TRBD2 (5 bases each). V dropped 4 bases and J dropped 5 bases, with 18 bases sitting between them. Per germline, CDR1 MGHDK and CDR2 SYGVNS. This CDR3 spans 16 amino acids. The CDR3 is CASSAATGRANNEQFF. The CDR3 DNA reads TGTGCCAGCAGTGCCGCCACGGGGCGGGCTAACAATGAGCAGTTCTTC.

V gene TRBV28 combines with J gene TRBJ1-1; TRBD1 is a possible D gene (5 bases). The V gene lost 2 bases and the J gene lost 2 bases, with 9 bases spanning the gap. Germline lookup yields CDR1 MDHEN and CDR2 SYDVKM. This CDR3 spans 14 amino acids. The CDR3 nucleotides are TGTGCCAGCAGTTTAGGGGGGGTAAACACTGAAGCTTTCTTT. Encoded protein: CASSLGGVNTEAFF.

The rearrangement uses TRBV6-2 or TRBV6-3 and TRBJ2-1, with D possibly being TRBD2 (5 bases). The V and J ends lost 5 bases and 2 bases respectively, with 19 bases between them. The CDR3 consists of 17 residues. Germline V lookup: CDR1 MNHEY, CDR2 SVGEGT. CDR3 nucleotide sequence: TGTGCCAGCAGTCCCACCCCTTGGACTCCGACCTACAATGAGCAGTTCTTC. This gives the protein CASSPTPWTPTYNEQFF.

For the CDR3, the DNA is TGTGCCTGGGGACGGATGAACACTGAAGCTTTCTTT. Translated: CAWGRMNTEAFF. V is TRBV30 and J is TRBJ1-1; D not resolved. The CDR3 spans 12 residues. Trimming removed 5 bases from V and 0 bases from J, with 7 bases in between. Per the germline V gene, CDR1 is GTSNPN and CDR2 is SVGIG (reference sequence).

This clone occurred once. The V gene is TRBV30, the J gene TRBJ1-4; possible D gene TRBD1, 6 bases. The germline V gene encodes CDR1 GTSNPN and CDR2 SVGIG (reference sequence). V lost 3 bases to trimming and J lost 10 bases, with 12 bases between them. CDR3 length: 12 amino acids. The CDR3 protein is CAWSLPGAKLFF. The CDR3 region has the DNA TGTGCCTGGAGCCTACCAGGGGCAAAACTGTTTTTT. The complete variable domain, with remaining parts taken from reference TRBV30 and TRBJ1-4, reads SQTIHQWPATLVQPVGSPLSLECTVEGTSNPNLYWYRQAAGRGLQLLFYSVGIGQISSEVPQNLSASRPQDRQFILSSKKLLLSDSGFYLCAWSLPGAKLFFGSGTQLSVL.

DNA of the CDR3: TGTGCCAGTAGTATTCGGGAAGATACGCAGTATTTT. Protein sequence: CASSIREDTQYF. This chain uses TRBV19 with TRBJ2-3; D might be TRBD2 (5 bases). Trimming took 3 bases from V and 5 from J, leaving 6 bases between them. The CDR3 is 12 residues long. Germline CDR1 and CDR2: LNHDA and SQIVND (reference sequence).

The chain carries TRBV30 and TRBJ2-1; possibly TRBD2 for D (5 bases). Germline V gene sequence: CDR1 GTSNPN, CDR2 SVGIG (reference sequence). Trimming took 5 bases from V and 5 from J, leaving 10 bases between them. CDR3 size: 12 residues. CDR3 sequence: CAWGLANNEQFF. CDR3 nucleotide sequence: TGTGCCTGGGGACTCGCCAACAATGAGCAGTTCTTC.

The chain uses TRBV20-1 and TRBJ2-7; D unresolved. The V gene lost 6 bases and the J gene lost 1 base, with 7 bases spanning the gap. This CDR3 region has 11 residues. CDR1 and CDR2 (germline): DFQATT, SNEGSKA (reference sequence). In DNA form, the CDR3 reads TGCAGTGCGCTATCATCCTACGAGCAGTACTTC. The encoded protein is CSALSSYEQYF.

The V gene is TRBV5-3, the J gene TRBJ2-3; possible D gene TRBD1, 5 bases. TRBV5-3 is filed as an ORF, its function uncertain. The CDR3 sequence is 15 residues long. V dropped 4 bases and J dropped 0 bases, with 12 bases sitting between them. The CDR3 coding sequence is TGTGCCAGAAGCCGACAGAGATCTAGCACAGATACGCAGTATTTT. Translating it yields CARSRQRSSTDTQYF.

V gene TRBV27 combines with J gene TRBJ1-4; D remains ambiguous. From germline, CDR1 is MNHEY and CDR2 SMNVEV (reference sequence). This CDR3 spans 14 amino acids. Trimming took off 3 bases at V and 5 bases at J, with 10 bases between the two ends. The CDR3 loop reads CASSLASSNEKLFF. CDR3 DNA sequence: TGTGCCAGCAGTTTGGCCAGCTCCAATGAAAAACTGTTTTTT. Filled out from reference TRBV27 and TRBJ1-4, the complete variable domain reads EAQVTQNPRYLITVTGKKLTVTCSQNMNHEYMSWYRQDPGLGLRQIYYSMNVEVTDKGDVPEGYKVSRKEKRNFPLILESPSPNQTSLYFCASSLASSNEKLFFGSGTQLSVL.

This clone was picked up one time. This chain links TRBV2 with TRBJ2-7; 13 bases align to TRBD2. This CDR3 is 15 amino acids long. With 6 bases clipped from V and 5 bases from J, the junction kept 7 bases outside the gene matches. Germline V gene lookup returns CDR1 SNHLY and CDR2 FYNNEI. The CDR3 sequence: CASRTSGGAWDEQYF. The CDR3 DNA reads TGTGCCAGCAGAACTAGCGGGGGGGCTTGGGACGAGCAGTACTTC.